Below, one T cell receptor beta chain is given with its context. Its specific antigen is unknown. Base qualities are not recorded, but no much larger clone differs from it by a single base. Systemically healthy Caucasian individuals from Russia, 39 in total and aged about 6 to 100 years, were included as donors. Each donor gave 8 to 10 milliliters of peripheral blood, drawn into EDTA-treated Vacutainer tubes. Ficoll-Paque density-gradient centrifugation was used to isolate PBMCs, with at least 6 million per sample. Total RNA was extracted from PBMCs with Trizol reagent, with at least 6 micrograms obtained per sample. The percentages of naive CD45RAhigh/CD27high T cells were determined by flow cytometry on a PBMC aliquot from every donor. The method behind the library was 5' RACE. The second PCR ran for about 7 to 11 cycles and used a J-beta primer mix along with a sample-barcoded 5' primer. Each TCR beta cDNA molecule received a unique molecular identifier from a template-switch 5' adaptor carrying 12 random nucleotides. Each sample yielded at least 3 million CDR3-containing paired-end reads. First-strand cDNA was synthesized from all RNA with the Mint cDNA synthesis kit, primed by a TRBC-specific oligonucleotide. All cDNA was treated with uracil-DNA glycosylase and then went through a first 18-cycle PCR with the universal primers M1SS and BC2_uni_R. The published analysis was carried out like this. For normalization, 1 million high-quality reads, each with a distinct molecular identifier, were randomly selected from each sample. Instead of being binned into consensus sequences, reads that shared molecular identifiers were thrown out. MiTCR, run with a Q25 quality threshold and the strictest error-elimination algorithm, handled CDR3 identification, clonotype clustering and error correction. Lower-bound total TCR beta diversity was estimated with a nonparametric unseen species model using Euler transformation. Through fastp at Q25 and MiXCR, TCRdb rebuilt clones from the public reads, retaining in-frame beta chains. Entries that share a CDR3 protein sequence are merged under the most common genes and DNA. Here the V and J calls rest on TCRdb's processing, not on the authors' analysis. The sample profile shows some 1.8 million distinct CDR3 sequences; roughly two fifths of them were found once. The top ten clonotypes cover 23% of the sample.

This sample was taken from a study of blood T cells in healthy people across ages (dated by TCRdb to 2014 to 2015). Context from the whole study: In model experiments, template switching captured roughly one uniquely barcoded TCR beta cDNA molecule for every two T cells. For two donors (one aged 18 to 29 and one aged 80 or older), the study analyzed two additional independent replicas of 1 million unique cDNA reads from the same blood draw. Donors were grouped into four age groups: young (average roughly 17 years), middle-aged (roughly 37), aged (approximately 58) and long-lived (around 80). Using deep sequencing normalized with unique cDNA molecular identifiers, the study measured how TCR beta repertoire diversity changes with age. To avoid experimental bias, donors of different ages were randomly spread across the sequencing lanes.

Study-level results and caveats: Estimates of total diversity from one million sequenced T cells were regarded as lower bounds and underestimates. The long-lived group showed more naive CD4+ T cells, fewer expanded clones and increased TCR diversity than the aged group, suggesting age selection. Observed TCR beta diversity per million T cells fell roughly linearly with age, and a significant reduction was already apparent by age around 40. A strong correlation was found between observed TCR beta diversity and the percentage of naive T cells measured by flow cytometry. Donor CMV infection status was unknown, potentially confounding age-related changes in expanded clonotypes. Conclusive comparison of naive and antigen-experienced compartments was prevented by the profiling of bulk unsorted PBMCs.

Sequencing used blood. This sequence originates from a human donor in good health.

The DNA sequence is TGTGCCAGCAGTTTAATAGGGGCCAGTAGCACAGATACGCAGTATTTT. Its amino acids are CASSLIGASSTDTQYF. Recombination linked TRBV27 to TRBJ2-3; TRBD1 might be the D gene, on 5 matching bases. Trimming takes 2 bases from V and 0 bases from J, and the germline ends sit 12 bases apart. The CDR3 runs 16 amino acids, cysteine and phenylalanine included. Only the CDR3 part of the read is kept: 48 bases, read in frame from the first base. In the germline V gene (reference sequence), CDR1 corresponds to MNHEY and CDR2 to SMNVEV.